These T cell receptor beta chains were read from a single sample in a study of cytomegalovirus exposure and HLA in healthy donors. Using immunoSEQ multiplex PCR, the repertoire was profiled, and TCRdb retains in-frame clones only, with some absent. The sample carries about 130,000 clones, over 70% recorded once. Sequenced sample: PBMCs. These receptor sequences come from a man under 40 in good health and CMV-seronegative. The CDR3 runs from the conserved cysteine through the conserved F or W. The D gene is left open where the match is weak. Expanded clones are given a class, and other clones once, few, many or no size at all.

>NA|TRBJ2-2|NA|TRBV5-1
TGCGCCAGCAGCTTGGGACTCTACACCGGGGAGCTGTTTTTT
CASSLGLYTGELFF
>NA|TRBJ1-4|TRBD1|TRBV6-1
TGTGCCAGCAGTTCCGGGACAGAGCTCTTCGAACTGTTTTTT
CASSSGTELFELFF
>NA|TRBJ2-3|TRBD2|TRBV7-2
TGTGCCAGCAGCCCGCTCGGGGGGGCCTCAGATACGCAGTATTTT
CASSPLGGASDTQYF
>NA|TRBJ2-2|TRBD2|TRBV7-3
TGTGCCAGCAGCTCCCTCGGGCGGGGGGCCACCGGGGAGCTGTTTTTT
CASSSLGRGATGELFF
>NA|TRBJ2-2|NA|TRBV29-1
TGCAGCGTTGTGATCGGGTCAACATCTGGGGAGCTGTTTTTT
CSVVIGSTSGELFF
>NA|TRBJ2-1|TRBD2|TRBV6-5
TGTGCCAGCAGTTACGTCCGAGCGGGGAATGAGCAGTTCTTC
CASSYVRAGNEQFF
>NA|TRBJ2-2|NA|TRBV5-8
TGTGCCAGCAGCTACGTTAGTTTGTTCACCGGGGAGCTGTTTTTT
CASSYVSLFTGELFF
>NA|TRBJ2-1|NA|TRBV27
TGTGCCAGCAGTTTAGGCGGTAGAATCCATGAGCAGTTCTTC
CASSLGGRIHEQFF
>NA|TRBJ2-5|NA|TRBV27
TGTGCCAGCAGTTTAGGCCCCCCAGAGACCCAGTACTTC
CASSLGPPETQYF
>NA|TRBJ2-3|TRBD1|TRBV7-9
TGTGCCTATAAATCGGGACAGGGTGTCACAGATACGCAGTATTTT
CAYKSGQGVTDTQYF
>few|TRBJ1-3|NA|TRBV9
TGTGCCAGCAGCGACCGACAGAGCCTCTCTGGAAACACCATATATTTT
CASSDRQSLSGNTIYF
>NA|TRBJ1-2|NA|TRBV4-3
TGCGCCAGCAGCCAAGATAACCCCCAGGGAGGAGGCTATGGCTACACCTTC
CASSQDNPQGGGYGYTF
>NA|TRBJ2-7|TRBD1|TRBV5-6
TGTGCCAGCAGCCTATGGGACAGGGCCTACGAGCAGTACTTC
CASSLWDRAYEQYF
>once|TRBJ2-1|TRBD1|TRBV6-5
TGTGCCAGCAGTTACATGACAGGGTCCAATGAGCAGTTCTTC
CASSYMTGSNEQFF
>once|TRBJ2-2|TRBD2|TRBV13
TGTGCCAGCAACCTAGCGGGAGTTCCCGGGGAGCTGTTTTTT
CASNLAGVPGELFF
>few|TRBJ2-4|NA|TRBV28
TGTGCCAGCAGTTTATGGACAGCGGCCAAAAACATTCAGTACTTC
CASSLWTAAKNIQYF
>NA|TRBJ1-2|NA|TRBV15
TGTGCCACCAGCATGAGCAGGGCTAACTATGGCTACACCTTC
CATSMSRANYGYTF
>NA|TRBJ2-7|TRBD2|TRBV4-1
TGCGCCAGCAGCCAGACTAGCGTCTACGAGCAGTACTTC
CASSQTSVYEQYF
>NA|TRBJ1-1|TRBD1|TRBV5-5
TGTGCCAGCAACTTACAGGGGACAAACACTGAAGCTTTCTTT
CASNLQGTNTEAFF